These 17 T cell receptor beta chains came from one sample sequenced in a study of response to subunit inactivated influenza vaccine. From the RT-PCR reads, TCRdb called clonotypes with MiXCR, one entry per CDR3 protein. The table records 650,000 to 800,000 distinct CDR3 sequences, approximately 15% of them present only once. The sample was PBMCs from blood, taken roughly 2 weeks before vaccination. The receptors come from a man between 45 and 60 years old who received an inactivated influenza vaccine.

The gene calls are TRBV12-3 or TRBV12-4 and TRBJ2-2; TRBD1 agrees at 10 bases. J gave up 5 bases and V 7 bases, and 10 bases lay outside the gene matches. The CDR3 spans 16 residues. The CDR3 here is CASMLGWTGGTGELFF. CDR3 coding DNA: TGTGCCAGCATGTTGGGATGGACAGGGGGGACCGGGGAGCTGTTTTTT.

The chain recombines TRBV4-1 with TRBJ2-3, with 10 bases that match TRBD2. Germline V gives CDR1 MGHRA, CDR2 YSYEKL. V lost 4 bases to trimming and J lost 6 bases; unmatched junction nucleotides: 13. This CDR3 comprises 17 residues. This chain's CDR3 is CASSLIPGTSVSDTQYF. The CDR3 nucleotides are TGCGCCAGCAGCCTCATTCCCGGGACTAGCGTTTCGGATACGCAGTATTTT.

This clonotype was counted only a few times. The V gene is TRBV24-1, the J gene TRBJ2-3; the match to TRBD2 covers 10 bases. V lost 3 bases and J lost 5; bases outside the gene matches: 4. The germline V gene encodes CDR1 KGHDR and CDR2 SFDVKD. This CDR3 has 15 residues. CDR3: CATSDPSGSGDTQYF. The CDR3 DNA follows: TGTGCCACCAGTGATCCTAGCGGGAGCGGAGATACGCAGTATTTT.

This clonotype came up a few times. The V gene is TRBV20-1, the J gene TRBJ2-7; 11 positions match TRBD2. The CDR3 runs to 15 residues. The ends lost 0 bases at V and 3 bases at J; junction bases unmatched: 4. Germline CDR1 DFQATT, CDR2 SNEGSKA (reference sequence). The CDR3 sequence: CSARDIAGGYYEQYF. CDR3 coding DNA: TGCAGTGCTAGAGATATAGCGGGGGGGTACTACGAGCAGTACTTC.

This clonotype was found a few times. The chain uses TRBV6-1 and TRBJ2-5; possible D gene TRBD1, 6 bases. Trimming cost V 6 bases and J 0 bases, with 17 bases left between them. Germline V lookup: CDR1 MNHNS, CDR2 SASEGT. This CDR3 has 16 amino acids. The CDR3 region is CASSKLRDKNQETQYF. In DNA, the CDR3 is TGTGCCAGCAGCAAGCTCCGGGACAAAAACCAAGAGACCCAGTACTTC.

The CDR3 nucleotides read TGTGCCAGCAGCGAGGGACTAGGGACCTACAATGAGCAGTTCTTC. Translation: CASSEGLGTYNEQFF. This chain links TRBV9 with TRBJ2-1; 8 bases match TRBD2. V lost 3 bases to trimming and J lost 2 bases; unmatched junction nucleotides: 4. The CDR3 is 15 residues long. CDR1 and CDR2 from the germline V gene are SGDLS and YYNGEE.

This clonotype turned up a few times. The V and J genes are TRBV6-2 or TRBV6-3 and TRBJ2-7; a possible D gene is TRBD1 (5 bases). The V gene lost 5 bases and the J gene lost 2 bases, with 13 bases spanning the gap. Germline values: CDR1 MNHEY, CDR2 SVGEGT. The CDR3 runs 14 residues. CDR3 in amino acids: CASSRGHLTYEQYF. CDR3 in DNA: TGTGCCAGCAGTAGAGGACACTTAACCTACGAGCAGTACTTC.

The chain joins TRBV5-6 to TRBJ1-6, with a possible D match to TRBD1 (6 bases). CDR1 and CDR2 (germline): SGHDT, YYEEEE. The CDR3 is 18 residues long. V was pared by 4 bases and J by 5 bases, with 22 bases between. CDR3 amino acids: CASSATLQGSSHNSPLHF. The CDR3 DNA is TGTGCCAGCAGCGCGACTCTACAGGGTTCTTCACATAATTCACCCCTCCACTTT.

This clonotype occurred many times. This rearrangement joins TRBV7-6 to TRBJ2-7; 10 bases are shared with TRBD1. J lost 0 bases, V lost 5 bases, and 4 bases had no gene match. CDR1 is SGHVS and CDR2 is FNYEAQ in the germline V gene. This CDR3 comprises 15 residues. CDR3 sequence: CASSLGDRGSYEQYF. CDR3 coding DNA: TGTGCCAGCAGCCTGGGGGACAGGGGCTCCTACGAGCAGTACTTC.

This clonotype showed up just a few times. J is TRBJ2-1 and V is TRBV10-3; the D gene is possibly TRBD2 (6 bases). Germline lookup yields CDR1 ENHRY and CDR2 SYGVKD. The CDR3 runs to 16 residues. Trimming took off 8 bases at V and 0 bases at J, with 17 bases between the two ends. The chain's CDR3 is CAIWADGGSSYNEQFF. CDR3 bases: TGTGCCATCTGGGCTGACGGAGGGAGCTCCTACAATGAGCAGTTCTTC.

This clonotype was seen a handful of times. The chain links TRBV9 to TRBJ2-5; 10 bases are shared with TRBD2. V lost 0 bases and J lost 2; bases outside the gene matches: 4. The germline V gene encodes CDR1 SGDLS and CDR2 YYNGEE. The CDR3 is made up of 16 amino acids. As DNA, the CDR3 is TGTGCCAGCAGCGTAGCCCAAGCGGGGGGGCAAGAGACCCAGTACTTC. Translated, it gives CASSVAQAGGQETQYF.

V usage is TRBV29-1 and J usage is TRBJ2-3; 12 bases line up with TRBD2. The junction had 10 bases not matched to a gene; V was cut back by 3 bases and J by 6 bases. Germline CDR1 and CDR2: SQVTM and ANQGSEA. There are 16 residues in the CDR3. CDR3 in DNA: TGCAGCGTTGAGCTAGGACTAGCGGGGTTTGTGGATACGCAGTATTTT. Its translation is CSVELGLAGFVDTQYF.

This clonotype was observed a handful of times. The chain has TRBV19 and TRBJ1-5; D is perhaps TRBD1 (5 bases). From germline, CDR1 is LNHDA and CDR2 SQIVND (reference sequence). This CDR3 spans 14 amino acids. Deletions cut 8 bases from V and 1 base from J, with 12 bases between. In nucleotides, the CDR3 is TGTGCCAGTTTTCAGGGCACGAGCAATCAGCCCCAGCATTTT. This translates into CASFQGTSNQPQHF. The whole variable domain, filled in from reference TRBV19 and TRBJ1-5, reads DGGITQSPKYLFRKEGQNVTLSCEQNLNHDAMYWYRQDPGQGLRLIYYSQIVNDFQKGDIAEGYSVSREKKESFPLTVTSAQKNPTAFYLCASFQGTSNQPQHFGDGTRLSIL.

This clonotype was counted ten times or more. The chain couples TRBV7-2 to TRBJ1-4; D is perhaps TRBD1 (6 bases). The ends were cut back, 2 bases at V and 3 bases at J, with 13 bases in the middle. The CDR3 runs to 16 residues. Germline V gene data show CDR1 as SGHTA and CDR2 as FQGNSA. Here the CDR3 DNA reads TGTGCCAGCAGCTTATCCCCGACAGGAGCTAATGAAAAACTGTTTTTT. This sequence encodes CASSLSPTGANEKLFF.

This clonotype was detected only a few times. This sequence joins TRBV5-1 and TRBJ2-1; D gene ambiguous. Trimming shortened V by 4 bases and J by 8 bases, and 10 bases separated the two germline ends. Germline CDR1 is SGHRS and CDR2 is YFSETQ. CDR3 length equals 12 residues. This CDR3 reads CASSINSDEQFF. The CDR3 DNA is TGCGCCAGCAGCATTAATTCCGATGAGCAGTTCTTC.

The table lists this clonotype with many counts. The genes are TRBV13 and TRBJ1-1; a possible D gene is TRBD1 (6 bases). In germline, CDR1 is PRHDT, CDR2 FYEKMQ (reference sequence). The germline V and J ends were trimmed by 5 bases and 0 bases, with 10 bases remaining between them. The length of the CDR3 is 14 residues. The CDR3 sequence is CASSKDSLNTEAFF. The CDR3 nucleotides are TGTGCCAGCAGCAAGGACAGCCTGAACACTGAAGCTTTCTTT.

The sample holds a few counts of this clonotype. The chain employs TRBV20-1 and TRBJ1-2; 8 positions match TRBD1. The CDR3 loop spans 11 amino acids. V shed 5 bases and J 7 bases; nucleotides not matched to a gene: 3. Germline V gene lookup returns CDR1 DFQATT and CDR2 SNEGSKA (reference sequence). The CDR3 reads CSAAGTGGYTF. The CDR3 nucleotides read TGCAGTGCTGCCGGGACAGGTGGCTACACCTTC.